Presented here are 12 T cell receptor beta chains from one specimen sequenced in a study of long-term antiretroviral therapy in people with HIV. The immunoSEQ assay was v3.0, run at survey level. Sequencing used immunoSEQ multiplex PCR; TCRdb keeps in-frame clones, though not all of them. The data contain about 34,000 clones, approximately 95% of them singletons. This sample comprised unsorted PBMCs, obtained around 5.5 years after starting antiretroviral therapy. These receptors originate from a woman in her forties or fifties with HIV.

In DNA form, the CDR3 reads TGTGCCAGCAGCCCGACAGGGATCGCTGAAGCTTTCTTT. This gives the protein CASSPTGIAEAFF. This chain uses TRBV7-2 with TRBJ1-1; TRBD1 matches at 7 bases. J was trimmed by 6 bases and V by 5 bases; bases with no gene match: 6. CDR3 length: 13 residues. Germline values: CDR1 SGHTA, CDR2 FQGNSA.

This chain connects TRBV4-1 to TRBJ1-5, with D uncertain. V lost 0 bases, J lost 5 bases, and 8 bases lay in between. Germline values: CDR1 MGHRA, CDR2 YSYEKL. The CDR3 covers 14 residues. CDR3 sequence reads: CASSQDLRYQPQHF. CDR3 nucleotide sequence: TGCGCCAGCAGCCAAGATCTAAGGTATCAGCCCCAGCATTTT.

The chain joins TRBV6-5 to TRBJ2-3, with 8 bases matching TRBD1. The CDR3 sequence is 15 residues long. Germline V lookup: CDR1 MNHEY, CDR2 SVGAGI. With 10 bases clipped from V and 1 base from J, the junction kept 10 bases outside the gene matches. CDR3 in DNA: TGTGCCACTACCTCAGGGGGCGCAGGCACAGATACGCAGTATTTT. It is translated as CATTSGGAGTDTQYF.

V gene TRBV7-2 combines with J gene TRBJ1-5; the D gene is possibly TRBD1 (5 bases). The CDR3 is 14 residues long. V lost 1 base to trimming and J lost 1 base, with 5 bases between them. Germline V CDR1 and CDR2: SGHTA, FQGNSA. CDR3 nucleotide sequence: TGTGCCAGCAGCTTAGAGGGGAGCAATCAGCCCCAGCATTTT. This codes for CASSLEGSNQPQHF.

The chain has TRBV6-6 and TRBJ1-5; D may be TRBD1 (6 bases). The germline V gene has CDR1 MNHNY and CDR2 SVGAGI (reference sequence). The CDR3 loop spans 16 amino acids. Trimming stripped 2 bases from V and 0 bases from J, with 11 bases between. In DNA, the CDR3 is TGTGCCAGCAGTTACCCACGGACAGATAGCAATCAGCCCCAGCATTTT. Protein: CASSYPRTDSNQPQHF.

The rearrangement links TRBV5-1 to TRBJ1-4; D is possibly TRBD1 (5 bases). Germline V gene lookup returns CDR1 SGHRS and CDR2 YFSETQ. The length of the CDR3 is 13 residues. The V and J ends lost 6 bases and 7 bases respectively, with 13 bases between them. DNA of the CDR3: TGCGCCAGCACCGGGCAAGGGGCTGAAAAACTGTTTTTT. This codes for CASTGQGAEKLFF.

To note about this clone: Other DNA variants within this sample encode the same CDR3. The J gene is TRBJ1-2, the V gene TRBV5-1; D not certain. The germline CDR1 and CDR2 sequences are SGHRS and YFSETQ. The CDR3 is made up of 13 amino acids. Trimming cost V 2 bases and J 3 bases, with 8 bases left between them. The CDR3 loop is CASSLAQDYGYTF. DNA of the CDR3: TGCGCCAGCAGCTTAGCACAAGACTATGGCTACACCTTC.

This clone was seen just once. The CDR3 reads CASGLGTGPNEQFF. In DNA form, the CDR3 reads TGTGCTAGTGGTTTGGGAACAGGTCCCAATGAGCAGTTCTTC. This chain joins TRBV12-5 and TRBJ2-1, with a possible D match to TRBD1 (5 bases). Per germline, CDR1 LGHNT and CDR2 FRNRAP. This CDR3 is built from 14 residues. V was trimmed by 1 base and J by 6 bases, leaving 10 bases between them.

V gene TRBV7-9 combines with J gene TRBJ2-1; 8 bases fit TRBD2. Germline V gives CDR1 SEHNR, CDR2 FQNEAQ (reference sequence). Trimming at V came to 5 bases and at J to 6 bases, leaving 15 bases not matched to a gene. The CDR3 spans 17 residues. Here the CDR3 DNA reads TGTGCCAGCAGCCGGGGGGGAGGGCCACTTCACGTCAATGAGCAGTTCTTC. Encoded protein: CASSRGGGPLHVNEQFF.

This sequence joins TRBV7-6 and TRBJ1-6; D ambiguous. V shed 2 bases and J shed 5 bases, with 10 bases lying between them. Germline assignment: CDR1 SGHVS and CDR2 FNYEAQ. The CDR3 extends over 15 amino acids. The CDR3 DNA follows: TGTGCCAGCAGCTTAAAACAAGGGAATAATTCACCCCTCCACTTT. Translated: CASSLKQGNNSPLHF.

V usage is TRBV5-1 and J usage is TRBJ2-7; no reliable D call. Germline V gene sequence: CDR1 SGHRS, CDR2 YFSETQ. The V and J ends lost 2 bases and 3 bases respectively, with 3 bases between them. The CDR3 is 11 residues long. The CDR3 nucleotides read TGCGCCAGCAGCTTAGGCTACGAGCAGTACTTC. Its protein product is CASSLGYEQYF.

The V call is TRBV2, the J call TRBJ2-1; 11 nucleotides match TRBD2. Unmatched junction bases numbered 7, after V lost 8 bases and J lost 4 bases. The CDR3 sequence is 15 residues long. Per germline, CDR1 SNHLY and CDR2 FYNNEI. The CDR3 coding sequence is TGTGCCAGCCGACCGACTAGCGGGGATTACAATGAGCAGTTCTTC. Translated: CASRPTSGDYNEQFF.